This is a list of T cell receptor beta chains from one sample in a study of CD8+CD57+ T cells in acquired aplastic anemia. Each CDR3 protein gets one entry after TCRdb re-called the reads with MiXCR. The top ten clones hold over 7.5% of a sample with about 240,000 distinct CDR3 sequences, roughly half of them seen once. Specimen: sorted CD4+, CD8+, or CD8+CD57+ T cells (not recorded which) from PBMCs. The receptors were gathered from a human donor with aplastic anemia. Each CDR3 is given with its conserved first and last residue. A D gene is named only where the DNA matches it firmly. The size of a clone is reported for some rows only, either as once, few or many, or as a class for expanded clones.

clone_size: -; d_call: -; v_call: TRBV7-2; j_call: TRBJ1-5; cdr3_nt: TGTGCCAGCAGCTTAGAAGGTGGGGTAAATCAGCCCCAGCATTTT; cdr3_aa: CASSLEGGVNQPQHF
clone_size: many; d_call: -; v_call: TRBV29-1; j_call: TRBJ1-2; cdr3_nt: TGCAGCGTGGCGGAGGGGCTTGGCTACACCTTC; cdr3_aa: CSVAEGLGYTF
clone_size: many; d_call: -; v_call: TRBV5-5; j_call: TRBJ2-5; cdr3_nt: TGTGCCAGCAGCTTGGGTGGACACGGGGACCAAGAGACCCAGTACTTC; cdr3_aa: CASSLGGHGDQETQYF
clone_size: -; d_call: -; v_call: TRBV6-5; j_call: TRBJ1-1; cdr3_nt: TGTGCCATCAGTGACCAACTTGAAGCTTTCTTT; cdr3_aa: CAISDQLEAFF
clone_size: many; d_call: TRBD1; v_call: TRBV4-3; j_call: TRBJ1-3; cdr3_nt: TGCGCCAGCAGCCAAGGGAGGACAGGGGATGGAAACACCATATATTTT; cdr3_aa: CASSQGRTGDGNTIYF
clone_size: many; d_call: TRBD2; v_call: TRBV19; j_call: TRBJ2-1; cdr3_nt: TGTGCCAGTAGTATAGCGGGGGGTTTTTACAATGAGCAGTTCTTC; cdr3_aa: CASSIAGGFYNEQFF
clone_size: many; d_call: TRBD1; v_call: TRBV20-1; j_call: TRBJ2-7; cdr3_nt: TGCAGTGCCGCGCCACTCAGGACAGGGGACTACGAGCAGTACTTC; cdr3_aa: CSAAPLRTGDYEQYF
clone_size: -; d_call: -; v_call: TRBV15; j_call: TRBJ2-7; cdr3_nt: TGTGCCACCAGCAGAGATGTCAGGGGTAGCGAGCAGTACTTC; cdr3_aa: CATSRDVRGSEQYF
clone_size: many; d_call: -; v_call: TRBV9; j_call: TRBJ1-1; cdr3_nt: TGTGCCAGCAGCGTAGACGGGTTAGGGGCTGAAGCTTTCTTT; cdr3_aa: CASSVDGLGAEAFF
clone_size: few; d_call: -; v_call: TRBV27; j_call: TRBJ2-1; cdr3_nt: TGTGCCAGCAGCCGTGGGGGCAGCGGAAAGCTGTTCTTC; cdr3_aa: CASSRGGSGKLFF
clone_size: many; d_call: TRBD2; v_call: TRBV20-1; j_call: TRBJ2-7; cdr3_nt: TGCAGTGCTGCAAAGCGGGAGATCCGCTACGAGCAGTACTTC; cdr3_aa: CSAAKREIRYEQYF
clone_size: -; d_call: -; v_call: TRBV10-3; j_call: TRBJ2-1; cdr3_nt: TGTGCCATCAGTGAGCTCCAGATCTACAATGAGCAGTTCTTC; cdr3_aa: CAISELQIYNEQFF
clone_size: -; d_call: -; v_call: TRBV12-3/TRBV12-4; j_call: TRBJ2-7; cdr3_nt: TGTGCCAGCAGCCTAGGGCTCCACGAGCAGTACTTC; cdr3_aa: CASSLGLHEQYF
clone_size: -; d_call: -; v_call: TRBV29-1; j_call: TRBJ1-6; cdr3_nt: TGCAGCGTTTGGGCGGGGCAGGGGACACCCCTCCACTTT; cdr3_aa: CSVWAGQGTPLHF
clone_size: once; d_call: TRBD1; v_call: TRBV7-6; j_call: TRBJ1-1; cdr3_nt: TGTGCCAGCAGCTCCAAGATGACAGGGAGTACTGAAGCTTTCTTT; cdr3_aa: CASSSKMTGSTEAFF
clone_size: -; d_call: TRBD1; v_call: TRBV2; j_call: TRBJ1-6; cdr3_nt: TGTGCCAGCAGCCTCCAGGGGGCACGTTCACCCCTCCACTTT; cdr3_aa: CASSLQGARSPLHF
clone_size: many; d_call: -; v_call: TRBV12-3/TRBV12-4; j_call: TRBJ2-7; cdr3_nt: TGTGCCAGCAGCCGCTCCGGGACATACTCCTACGAGCAGTACTTC; cdr3_aa: CASSRSGTYSYEQYF
clone_size: -; d_call: -; v_call: TRBV24-1; j_call: TRBJ2-1; cdr3_nt: TGTGCCACCAGTGAGCCGGGGCGCCCTAAGCAGTTCTTC; cdr3_aa: CATSEPGRPKQFF
clone_size: -; d_call: -; v_call: TRBV10-3; j_call: TRBJ2-1; cdr3_nt: TGTGCCATCAGTGATCCCAACAGGGAGCAGTTCTTC; cdr3_aa: CAISDPNREQFF
clone_size: once; d_call: -; v_call: TRBV7-2; j_call: TRBJ1-6; cdr3_nt: TGTGCCAGCAGCCCGCGGGAACTCGGTAGCAATTCACCCCTCCACTTT; cdr3_aa: CASSPRELGSNSPLHF
clone_size: -; d_call: TRBD1; v_call: TRBV15; j_call: TRBJ1-1; cdr3_nt: TGTGCCACCAGCAGAGGGACAGGGTCTGCTTTCTTT; cdr3_aa: CATSRGTGSAFF
clone_size: -; d_call: TRBD2; v_call: TRBV7-6; j_call: TRBJ2-1; cdr3_nt: TGTGCCAGCAGCTTAGAGAGCGGGGTTTTTTACAATGAGCAGTTCTTC; cdr3_aa: CASSLESGVFYNEQFF
clone_size: -; d_call: -; v_call: TRBV27; j_call: TRBJ1-6; cdr3_nt: TGTGCCAGCAGTTCTGGCAGGCATAATTCACCCCTCCACTTT; cdr3_aa: CASSSGRHNSPLHF
clone_size: many; d_call: -; v_call: TRBV13; j_call: TRBJ1-1; cdr3_nt: TGTGCCAGCAGCTTAGCAGGGCCCCCGAACACTGAAGCTTTCTTT; cdr3_aa: CASSLAGPPNTEAFF
clone_size: -; d_call: TRBD2; v_call: TRBV7-8; j_call: TRBJ2-1; cdr3_nt: TGTGCCAGCAGCGGGGGACTAGCGGTTCACAATGAGCAGTTCTTC; cdr3_aa: CASSGGLAVHNEQFF
clone_size: many; d_call: TRBD1; v_call: TRBV7-9; j_call: TRBJ2-7; cdr3_nt: TGTGCCAGCAGACCCGACAGGGCCGCTCTTTCCTACGAGCAGTACTTC; cdr3_aa: CASRPDRAALSYEQYF
clone_size: many; d_call: TRBD2; v_call: TRBV7-6; j_call: TRBJ2-1; cdr3_nt: TGTGCCAGCAGCTTGCGAGCGGGGGGGCCGGATGAGCAGTTCTTC; cdr3_aa: CASSLRAGGPDEQFF
clone_size: -; d_call: TRBD1; v_call: TRBV30; j_call: TRBJ2-7; cdr3_nt: TGTGCCTGGAGTTCAGGGGGCTACGAGCAGTACTTC; cdr3_aa: CAWSSGGYEQYF
clone_size: -; d_call: TRBD1; v_call: TRBV28; j_call: TRBJ1-1; cdr3_nt: TGTGCCAGCAGTTGGGGGACAGGGGTAAGGAACACTGAAGCTTTCTTT; cdr3_aa: CASSWGTGVRNTEAFF